Listed below are T cell receptor beta chains from one sample, sequenced in a study of identical twins. TCRdb redid the calling of the 5' RACE reads with MiXCR, one entry per CDR3 protein. The sample holds over 200,000 distinct CDR3 sequences, roughly a tenth seen once. Sequencing used memory (CD45RO+) T cells sorted from blood. The origin of the receptors is a woman younger than 30 in good health. Both conserved end residues are part of each CDR3. The D gene is left open where the match is weak. Size values are once, few and many counts, or a class for expanded clones, and some rows have none.

abundance: -
v_gene: TRBV6-1
j_gene: TRBJ2-7
d_gene: -
CDR3nt: TGTGCCAGCAGGGATACTATGCGCCAGTACGAGCAGTACTTC
CDR3aa: CASRDTMRQYEQYF

abundance: few
v_gene: TRBV7-8
j_gene: TRBJ2-3
d_gene: -
CDR3nt: TGTGCCAGCAGCTTAGCGCCGGGAGTGGTGGCAGATACGCAGTATTTT
CDR3aa: CASSLAPGVVADTQYF

abundance: few
v_gene: TRBV24-1
j_gene: TRBJ2-3
d_gene: -
CDR3nt: TGTGCCACCAGTGGCAATCAGGGACGCACGCAGTATTTT
CDR3aa: CATSGNQGRTQYF

abundance: -
v_gene: TRBV7-2
j_gene: TRBJ2-3
d_gene: -
CDR3nt: TGTGCCAGCAGCTCCCGACACTCGGATACGCAGTATTTT
CDR3aa: CASSSRHSDTQYF

abundance: many
v_gene: TRBV14
j_gene: TRBJ1-2
d_gene: -
CDR3nt: TGTGCCAGCAGCCAAGCCAGGGTTAGGACCTTC
CDR3aa: CASSQARVRTF

abundance: many
v_gene: TRBV20-1
j_gene: TRBJ2-7
d_gene: TRBD2
CDR3nt: TGCAGTGCCTTTTCTAGCGGGGATACCTACGAGCAGTACTTC
CDR3aa: CSAFSSGDTYEQYF

abundance: -
v_gene: TRBV20-1
j_gene: TRBJ2-1
d_gene: TRBD2
CDR3nt: TGCAGTGCTAAGGCGGGGGATCTTGAGCAGTTCTTC
CDR3aa: CSAKAGDLEQFF

abundance: few
v_gene: TRBV6-6
j_gene: TRBJ2-1
d_gene: TRBD2
CDR3nt: TGTGCCAGCTCAAGGGAGGGTGAGCAGTTCTTC
CDR3aa: CASSREGEQFF

abundance: many
v_gene: TRBV12-3/TRBV12-4
j_gene: TRBJ2-1
d_gene: TRBD2
CDR3nt: TGTGCCAGCAGTAGGGGACTAGAGCGGGTCTTC
CDR3aa: CASSRGLERVF

abundance: few
v_gene: TRBV12-3/TRBV12-4
j_gene: TRBJ1-1
d_gene: -
CDR3nt: TGTGCCAGCAGTCCCCAGGTGGACACTGAAGCTTTCTTT
CDR3aa: CASSPQVDTEAFF

abundance: many
v_gene: TRBV20-1
j_gene: TRBJ2-2
d_gene: -
CDR3nt: TGCAGTGCCCCAGGGACCGGCAGGGGAAACACCGGGGAGCTGTTTTTT
CDR3aa: CSAPGTGRGNTGELFF

abundance: -
v_gene: TRBV5-1
j_gene: TRBJ2-7
d_gene: TRBD2
CDR3nt: TGCGCCAGCAGCTTCGGGGGAGGGGTCTACGAGCAGTACTTC
CDR3aa: CASSFGGGVYEQYF

abundance: few
v_gene: TRBV7-2
j_gene: TRBJ2-5
d_gene: TRBD1
CDR3nt: TGTGCCAGCAGCCCTGGGGACAGCCCTCAAGAGACCCAGTACTTC
CDR3aa: CASSPGDSPQETQYF

abundance: -
v_gene: TRBV30
j_gene: TRBJ1-1
d_gene: -
CDR3nt: TGTGCCTGGAGTGTAGAAGGGAACACTGAAGCTTTCTTT
CDR3aa: CAWSVEGNTEAFF

abundance: few
v_gene: TRBV5-6
j_gene: TRBJ1-2
d_gene: -
CDR3nt: TGTGCCAGCAGCCAGCCCACCTTCTCCTATGGCTACACCTTC
CDR3aa: CASSQPTFSYGYTF

abundance: -
v_gene: TRBV20-1
j_gene: TRBJ2-4
d_gene: TRBD1
CDR3nt: TGCAGTGCTAGACGTCGGACAGGGACGTCCTTC
CDR3aa: CSARRRTGTSF

abundance: -
v_gene: TRBV12-3/TRBV12-4
j_gene: TRBJ1-5
d_gene: -
CDR3nt: TGTGCCAGCAGTTTAACCGGGGGAAGTCAGCCCCAGCATTTT
CDR3aa: CASSLTGGSQPQHF

abundance: -
v_gene: TRBV4-3
j_gene: TRBJ2-2
d_gene: TRBD2
CDR3nt: TGCGCCAGCAGCCAAGATTGGCGGGAGGGCCTCGGCGGGGAGCTGTTTTTT
CDR3aa: CASSQDWREGLGGELFF

abundance: many
v_gene: TRBV6-1
j_gene: TRBJ1-2
d_gene: -
CDR3nt: TGTGCCAGCAGACGAAAAACCAGCTATGGCTACACCTTC
CDR3aa: CASRRKTSYGYTF

abundance: few
v_gene: TRBV13
j_gene: TRBJ2-1
d_gene: -
CDR3nt: TGTGCCAGCAGCTTCTCCGGGATAAACAATGAGCAGTTCTTC
CDR3aa: CASSFSGINNEQFF

abundance: few
v_gene: TRBV5-6
j_gene: TRBJ2-6
d_gene: -
CDR3nt: TGTGCCAGCAGCTTGGAGGCTTTCTCTGGGGCCAACGTCCTGACTTTC
CDR3aa: CASSLEAFSGANVLTF

abundance: few
v_gene: TRBV30
j_gene: TRBJ2-7
d_gene: -
CDR3nt: TGTGCCTGGAGTGGGAAGGACAGCTACGAGCAGTACTTC
CDR3aa: CAWSGKDSYEQYF

abundance: few
v_gene: TRBV7-2
j_gene: TRBJ2-7
d_gene: TRBD1
CDR3nt: TGTGCCAGCAGCTTGAGTATCGGGACAGGTCACGACGAGCAGTACTTC
CDR3aa: CASSLSIGTGHDEQYF

abundance: few
v_gene: TRBV7-4
j_gene: TRBJ2-7
d_gene: -
CDR3nt: TGTGCCAGCATCCCGCCTCCCCCTAGCTACGAGCAGTACTTC
CDR3aa: CASIPPPPSYEQYF

abundance: -
v_gene: TRBV20-1
j_gene: TRBJ1-1
d_gene: -
CDR3nt: TGCAGTGCTAGATCGGTGGTCTCACTTTCTAACACTGAAGCTTTCTTT
CDR3aa: CSARSVVSLSNTEAFF

abundance: few
v_gene: TRBV6-2/TRBV6-3
j_gene: TRBJ1-1
d_gene: -
CDR3nt: TGTGCCAGCAGTTACGAGGGAAACACTGAAGCTTTCTTT
CDR3aa: CASSYEGNTEAFF

abundance: -
v_gene: TRBV3-1
j_gene: TRBJ2-1
d_gene: -
CDR3nt: TGTGCCAGCAGCCAAGATTCAGGGGCCGGTGAGCAGTTCTTC
CDR3aa: CASSQDSGAGEQFF

abundance: few
v_gene: TRBV11-2
j_gene: TRBJ1-2
d_gene: TRBD1
CDR3nt: TGTGCCAGCAGCCCGCGAGGGACAGGGCACGGAGGCTACACCTTC
CDR3aa: CASSPRGTGHGGYTF

abundance: -
v_gene: TRBV6-2/TRBV6-3
j_gene: TRBJ2-2
d_gene: -
CDR3nt: TGTGCCAGCGAGGCTCAACCCCGTAACACCGGGGAGCTGTTTTTT
CDR3aa: CASEAQPRNTGELFF

abundance: -
v_gene: TRBV20-1
j_gene: TRBJ2-4
d_gene: -
CDR3nt: TGCAGTGCCAGAACAGGGAACAAGGACATTCAGTACTTC
CDR3aa: CSARTGNKDIQYF

abundance: -
v_gene: TRBV10-3
j_gene: TRBJ2-7
d_gene: -
CDR3nt: TGTGCCTCCGGAACGAACTCCTACGAGCAGTACTTC
CDR3aa: CASGTNSYEQYF

abundance: few
v_gene: TRBV7-8
j_gene: TRBJ2-2
d_gene: -
CDR3nt: TGTGCCAGCAGCTCTCGGACAGCTTCGAACACCGGGGAGCTGTTTTTT
CDR3aa: CASSSRTASNTGELFF

abundance: -
v_gene: TRBV6-6
j_gene: TRBJ2-1
d_gene: -
CDR3nt: TGTGCCAGCAGTTACGTAGGAAATGAGCAGTTCTTC
CDR3aa: CASSYVGNEQFF

abundance: -
v_gene: TRBV6-1
j_gene: TRBJ1-1
d_gene: TRBD1
CDR3nt: TGTGCCAGCAGGTGGGGACAGACCGAGAACACTGAAGCTTTCTTT
CDR3aa: CASRWGQTENTEAFF

abundance: many
v_gene: TRBV4-2
j_gene: TRBJ1-2
d_gene: -
CDR3nt: TGTGCCAGCAGCCAAGATTTTTCTGGCTACACCTTC
CDR3aa: CASSQDFSGYTF

abundance: -
v_gene: TRBV20-1
j_gene: TRBJ1-2
d_gene: -
CDR3nt: TGCAGTGCCAGAGGGTCTGGTTCATATGGCTACACCTTC
CDR3aa: CSARGSGSYGYTF

abundance: few
v_gene: TRBV6-2/TRBV6-3
j_gene: TRBJ2-5
d_gene: -
CDR3nt: TGTGCCAGCAGTTCTTTCCACCAAGAGACCCAGTACTTC
CDR3aa: CASSSFHQETQYF

abundance: once
v_gene: TRBV6-2/TRBV6-3
j_gene: TRBJ2-3
d_gene: TRBD2
CDR3nt: TGTGCCAGCAGCCAACTAGCGACAGATACGCAGTATTTT
CDR3aa: CASSQLATDTQYF

abundance: -
v_gene: TRBV9
j_gene: TRBJ2-5
d_gene: -
CDR3nt: TGTGCCAGCAGCGTAGCGGGTCACCAAGAGACCCAGTACTTC
CDR3aa: CASSVAGHQETQYF

abundance: few
v_gene: TRBV4-3
j_gene: TRBJ1-1
d_gene: TRBD1
CDR3nt: TGCGCCAGCAGCCAAGGAGGTTCGACAGGGAGTTTCGGGAACACTGAAGCTTTCTTT
CDR3aa: CASSQGGSTGSFGNTEAFF

abundance: many
v_gene: TRBV9
j_gene: TRBJ1-3
d_gene: -
CDR3nt: TGTGCCAGCAGCGTAGACGGCCGACCGGGAAACACCATATATTTT
CDR3aa: CASSVDGRPGNTIYF

abundance: many
v_gene: TRBV15
j_gene: TRBJ1-1
d_gene: -
CDR3nt: TGTGCCACCAGCCGCGGGGAGGGGGGCACTGAAGCTTTCTTT
CDR3aa: CATSRGEGGTEAFF

abundance: -
v_gene: TRBV5-1
j_gene: TRBJ2-5
d_gene: -
CDR3nt: TGCGCCAGCGCGGACTTGACTGTAGAGACCCAGTACTTC
CDR3aa: CASADLTVETQYF

abundance: -
v_gene: TRBV18
j_gene: TRBJ1-1
d_gene: -
CDR3nt: TGTGCCAGCTCACCGGCAGTGAACACTGAAGCTTTCTTT
CDR3aa: CASSPAVNTEAFF

abundance: -
v_gene: TRBV12-3/TRBV12-4
j_gene: TRBJ1-2
d_gene: -
CDR3nt: TGTGCCAGCAGCCGGGTTGGGAAATGGTTCTATGGCTACACCTTC
CDR3aa: CASSRVGKWFYGYTF

abundance: many
v_gene: TRBV2
j_gene: TRBJ1-2
d_gene: -
CDR3nt: TGTGCCAGCAATGGGGACACTCCAAGCTATGGCTACACCTTC
CDR3aa: CASNGDTPSYGYTF

abundance: -
v_gene: TRBV4-3
j_gene: TRBJ2-1
d_gene: TRBD2
CDR3nt: TGCGCCAGCAGACTACTAGCGGGAAGCAATGAGCAGTTCTTC
CDR3aa: CASRLLAGSNEQFF

abundance: -
v_gene: TRBV5-1
j_gene: TRBJ2-3
d_gene: TRBD2
CDR3nt: TGCGCCAGCAGCTGGACTAGCGGGCGTCTCTTTGATACGCAGTATTTT
CDR3aa: CASSWTSGRLFDTQYF